These T cell receptor beta chains were read from a single sample in a study of T cell responses to AZD1222 COVID-19 vaccine. The protocol was immunoSEQ multiplex PCR, while the TCRdb copy is restricted to in-frame clones and leaves out a portion. Of 190,000 or so clones listed, about 93% are singletons. The specimen comprised peripheral blood, sampled 28 days after the second AZD1222 dose. These receptors originate from an adult who received the AZD1222 COVID-19 vaccine. CDR3s include the opening cysteine and the closing phenylalanine or tryptophan. The D gene is left open where the match is weak. Clone size is given for some rows only: seen once, a few or many times, or a class if the clone is expanded.

j_call: TRBJ2-7
d_call: .
clone_size: .
v_call: TRBV18
cdr3_nt: TGTGCCAGCTCACAGAAGGAAGGTCTGTACGAGCAGTACTTC
cdr3_aa: CASSQKEGLYEQYF

j_call: TRBJ1-4
d_call: TRBD1
clone_size: .
v_call: TRBV6-5
cdr3_nt: TGTGCCAGCAGTTACGGTTCAGGGGGCCGAGAAAAACTGTTTTTT
cdr3_aa: CASSYGSGGREKLFF

j_call: TRBJ1-5
d_call: .
clone_size: .
v_call: TRBV19
cdr3_nt: TGTGCCAGTAGTTTTAGTTCAGGGTCGGGACAGCCCCAGCATTTT
cdr3_aa: CASSFSSGSGQPQHF

j_call: TRBJ1-3
d_call: .
clone_size: .
v_call: TRBV7-6
cdr3_nt: TGTGCCAGCAGCTTAGTCAGGGGTGCTCTTGGAAACACCATATATTTT
cdr3_aa: CASSLVRGALGNTIYF

j_call: TRBJ2-7
d_call: .
clone_size: .
v_call: TRBV5-4
cdr3_nt: TGTGCCAGCAGCTTGCATTCGGCCAGCACGTACGAGCAGTACTTC
cdr3_aa: CASSLHSASTYEQYF

j_call: TRBJ1-1
d_call: .
clone_size: .
v_call: TRBV6-5
cdr3_nt: TGTGCCAGCAGTCCGACGCCGCACCAGAACACTGAAGCTTTCTTT
cdr3_aa: CASSPTPHQNTEAFF

j_call: TRBJ2-7
d_call: TRBD1
clone_size: .
v_call: TRBV2
cdr3_nt: TGTGCCAGCAGGGGGGACAGGCAAAGTTACGAGCAGTACTTC
cdr3_aa: CASRGDRQSYEQYF

j_call: TRBJ2-6
d_call: .
clone_size: .
v_call: TRBV19
cdr3_nt: TGTGCCAGCCTCCTCGTAGGGACACCGGTCTCTGGGGCCAACGTCCTGACTTTC
cdr3_aa: CASLLVGTPVSGANVLTF

j_call: TRBJ2-3
d_call: .
clone_size: .
v_call: TRBV5-1
cdr3_nt: TGCGCCAGCAGCTTGGCTCTGGGGGATACGCAGTATTTT
cdr3_aa: CASSLALGDTQYF

j_call: TRBJ2-2
d_call: TRBD1
clone_size: once
v_call: TRBV12-5
cdr3_nt: TGTGCTAGTGGCCGTCGACAGGGGACCGGGGAGCTGTTTTTT
cdr3_aa: CASGRRQGTGELFF

j_call: TRBJ2-7
d_call: TRBD2
clone_size: .
v_call: TRBV7-2
cdr3_nt: TGTGCCAGCAGCCAACCTAGCGGGCTATACGAGCAGTACTTC
cdr3_aa: CASSQPSGLYEQYF

j_call: TRBJ1-5
d_call: .
clone_size: .
v_call: TRBV7-8
cdr3_nt: TGTGCCAGCAGCCCAAAACTACAGAATCAGCCCCAGCATTTT
cdr3_aa: CASSPKLQNQPQHF

j_call: TRBJ1-2
d_call: .
clone_size: .
v_call: TRBV5-6
cdr3_nt: TGTGCCAGCAGCACCTGGGGGCGCAGCATTTCTGGCTACACCTTC
cdr3_aa: CASSTWGRSISGYTF

j_call: TRBJ1-2
d_call: .
clone_size: .
v_call: TRBV6-5
cdr3_nt: TGTGCCAGCGAGAAACCGGCGATCTATGGCTACACCTTC
cdr3_aa: CASEKPAIYGYTF

j_call: TRBJ1-6
d_call: .
clone_size: .
v_call: TRBV25-1
cdr3_nt: TGTGCCAGCAGTGAATCGGGGAGCTCCTATAATTCACCCCTCCACTTT
cdr3_aa: CASSESGSSYNSPLHF

j_call: TRBJ2-5
d_call: TRBD1
clone_size: .
v_call: TRBV7-9
cdr3_nt: TGTGCCAGCAGCTTGGGACAGCTGGGAGAGACCCAGTACTTC
cdr3_aa: CASSLGQLGETQYF

j_call: TRBJ1-6
d_call: TRBD1
clone_size: .
v_call: TRBV5-1
cdr3_nt: TGCGCCAGCAGCCTAGGGGGCATGAATTCACCCCTCCACTTT
cdr3_aa: CASSLGGMNSPLHF

j_call: TRBJ2-3
d_call: TRBD2
clone_size: .
v_call: TRBV3-1/TRBV3-2
cdr3_nt: TGTGCCAGCAGCCAAGAGCGGGGGGCGAGCACAGATACGCAGTATTTT
cdr3_aa: CASSQERGASTDTQYF

j_call: TRBJ1-2
d_call: TRBD1
clone_size: .
v_call: TRBV5-6
cdr3_nt: TGTGCCAGCAGCCCGACAGGGTGGGGCGGCTACACCTTC
cdr3_aa: CASSPTGWGGYTF

j_call: TRBJ2-1
d_call: TRBD2
clone_size: .
v_call: TRBV19
cdr3_nt: TGTGCCAGTAGGGCACTAGCGGGGGGCGGCGATGAGCAGTTCTTC
cdr3_aa: CASRALAGGGDEQFF

j_call: TRBJ1-1
d_call: TRBD1
clone_size: once
v_call: TRBV6-5
cdr3_nt: TGTGCCAGCAGTCCGGGACAGGAGTTCGAAGCTTTCTTT
cdr3_aa: CASSPGQEFEAFF

j_call: TRBJ1-5
d_call: .
clone_size: .
v_call: TRBV19
cdr3_nt: TGTGCCAGTACGACGGGGCCCCTCAATCAGCCCCAGCATTTT
cdr3_aa: CASTTGPLNQPQHF

j_call: TRBJ2-3
d_call: TRBD1
clone_size: .
v_call: TRBV6-1
cdr3_nt: TGTGCCAGCAGTGATCCAGGACAGGGGGAGAATTTT
cdr3_aa: CASSDPGQGENF

j_call: TRBJ1-1
d_call: .
clone_size: .
v_call: TRBV11-1
cdr3_nt: TGTGCCAGCAGCTTAGGATACCAGAATTTTGAAGCTTTCTTT
cdr3_aa: CASSLGYQNFEAFF

j_call: TRBJ1-2
d_call: TRBD1
clone_size: once
v_call: TRBV29-1
cdr3_nt: TGCAGCGCCAAGACAGGGAACTATGGCTACACCTTC
cdr3_aa: CSAKTGNYGYTF

j_call: TRBJ2-3
d_call: .
clone_size: .
v_call: TRBV11-2
cdr3_nt: TGTGCCAGCAGCTACCTGGCGACGACTAGCACAGATACGCAGTATTTT
cdr3_aa: CASSYLATTSTDTQYF

j_call: TRBJ2-7
d_call: .
clone_size: .
v_call: TRBV19
cdr3_nt: TGTGCCAGTAGCCCGACACTTTCCTACGAGCAGTACTTC
cdr3_aa: CASSPTLSYEQYF